This T cell receptor (beta chain) was captured by sequencing in a study of cytomegalovirus exposure and HLA in healthy donors. Of note for this clone: One end of the junction does not line up with germline, which may come from a read error.

The PCR was carried out with 60 Vbeta primers and 13 Jbeta primers. The table came from immunoSEQ multiplex PCR; TCRdb's copy has only in-frame clones and leaves some out. Here the sample spans 120,000 to 150,000 clones, around 75% being singletons. In germline, CDR1 is MGHRA, CDR2 YSYEKL. The CDR3 runs 17 residues. Specimen: PBMCs. J is TRBJ1-1 and V is TRBV4-1, with a tentative D call TRBD1 (5 bases). This clonotype was sampled from a female donor in good health and CMV-seronegative. CDR3: CASSQDGAGLKNPEAFF. CDR3 DNA sequence: TGCGCCAGCAGCCAAGATGGGGCAGGGTTAAAGAACCCTGAAGCTTTCTTT.